This TCR beta chain was identified in a study of shared clonotypes between healthy human individuals (TCRdb year 2020). A note on the overall study: The cohort included a few men and a couple of women between 18 and 49 years of age. For each donor, CD4 naive and CD4 memory were each run on three plates, CD8 naive on two plates, and CD8 memory on one plate. Blood TCR repertoires of five healthy adults were deeply sequenced to estimate repertoire size and the extent of clonotype sharing between individuals. Different laboratories and diverse techniques were used to prepare libraries and sequence TCR repertoires, to increase sequencing depth and limit assay-specific biases. Per donor, leukapheresis produced somewhere between about 0.9 and 9 billion PBMCs.

Remarks on this clone: Its antigen is still unknown. No much larger clone is present one base from it, and per-base qualities are unavailable.

Spanning cysteine to phenylalanine, the CDR3 consists of 17 amino acids. The read is trimmed to its CDR3 DNA, 51 bases read in frame from base 1. CDR1 and CDR2 (LNHNV, YYDKDF) derive from the germline V gene (reference sequence). The V end loses 1 base and the J end loses 0 bases, and a stretch of 16 bases separates them. Using the deep immunoSEQ assay, multiplex PCR amplified TCR CDR3 regions from genomic DNA. Genomic DNA extracted from each cell subset was distributed evenly over all wells of several immunoSEQ 96-well plates, and each plate served as one replicate. Each replicate PCR for sorted subsets received about 220 ng genomic DNA, equal to tens of thousands of T cell genomes. Purified libraries were quantified with a Qubit 3.0 fluorometer, sized on a Bioanalyzer 2100, and re-quantified with the KAPA Library Quantification kit. Every immunoSEQ 96-well plate was sequenced on a dedicated single-read 150-cycle Illumina NextSeq 550 flow cell. In the original analysis: Because only junctional sequences without quality scores were contained in the immunoSEQ output, filtering matching that applied to full-length reads could not be performed. To assign V/J genes and CDR3, sequences were annotated against IMGT germline references using PyIR, a Python wrapper for IgBLAST v1.9. Reads were removed for weak V/J assignments (E-value above 1e-6), missing CDR3, stop codons, out-of-frame junctions, or ambiguous translated residues. V3J clonotypes were defined by identical inferred V gene, J gene, and CDR3 amino acid sequence. The percentage overlap between two repertoires was calculated by dividing the number of shared unique clonotypes by the size of the smaller repertoire. Three approaches were used to assess repertoire richness: RTK rarefaction, the Chao1 estimator, and Recon v2.1 estimates of unobserved clonotypes. OLGA was used to compute generation probabilities for all TCRbeta clonotypes that the gDNA method yielded from a few donors. Not all clones reach the TCRdb copy of this immuneACCESS table, which keeps in-frame sequences only. Checked studies attribute under half of the gap to unresolved V genes and leave the rest unexplained. V, J and clone size are taken as reported in that table, and D and trimming were inferred from the DNA itself. The sample data list approximately 2,000,000 clones, and 85% to 95% of these were observed just once. The top ten hold about 0.41% of the sample.

What the study reported, not specific to this receptor: When four donors were compared, the shared fraction of clonotypes was about 5% for naive CD4, 3.5% to 4% for naive CD8, roughly 2.5% for memory CD4, and less than 0.5% for memory CD8. Higher generation probabilities were observed for clonotypes shared by all four sorted-subset donors than for non-shared clonotypes. Incomplete sequencing was indicated by rarefaction of sorted-subset datasets, despite the large sequencing depth. Pairwise subsampling indicated that sequencing depth was expected to affect the degree of clonotype sharing among donors. Naive subsets generally had larger estimated clonotype richness than memory subsets. Because the study included only a small number of donors, the genetic and exposure-history diversity represented was limited. Sampling was restricted to blood, and TCR repertoires in tissues likely differ from the TCR repertoires found in blood.

Healthy HIV-negative adults with no recently reported acute infections or vaccinations were included as donors. Every donor was a Caucasian adult residing in Nashville, Tennessee, USA. Magnetic negative selection was used to enrich CD4+ T cells, after which naive cells were positively selected on CD45RA and the negative fraction became the memory subset. Blood was collected by leukapheresis, and PBMCs were isolated by Ficoll-Histopaque density gradient centrifugation and then cryopreserved in liquid nitrogen vapor phase. Analytical flow cytometry was used to check the purity and quantity of every magnetically sorted T cell population. Genomic DNA was isolated from each sorted fraction and quantified by UV absorbance on a Nanodrop 2000c.

This TCR was recovered from a man between 18 and 35 years old in good health. Some clones in this sample may be carry-over from other donors' samples. Source material: naive CD4+ T cells from PBMCs. The sample's cell subset or site label, in plain terms: CD45RA+ positively selected. This chain joins TRBV15 to TRBJ2-7; the D gene remains uncertain. The nucleotide sequence is given as TGTGCCACCAGCAGAGCTACCAGAGTATCCAGCTCCTACGAGCAGTACTTC. Its translation is CATSRATRVSSSYEQYF.